This is a list of T cell receptor beta chains from one sample in a study of cytomegalovirus exposure and HLA in healthy donors. Clones were sequenced by immunoSEQ multiplex PCR, and TCRdb holds only the in-frame ones, with some missing. This listing includes 150,000 to 200,000 clones. The sequenced material came from PBMCs. Receptor source: a man aged 30 to 45 in good health and CMV-seronegative. Both conserved end residues are part of each CDR3. Fields, in order: CDR3 DNA, CDR3 protein, J gene, D gene, V gene. A D gene is named only where the DNA matches it firmly.

cdr3_nt: TGCGCCAGCAGTGCAGGGGGCTCTGGAAACACCATATATTTT
cdr3_aa: CASSAGGSGNTIYF
j_call: TRBJ1-3
d_call: TRBD1
v_call: TRBV10-1

cdr3_nt: TGTGCCAGCAGCGTGGCGTGGAACAGTAATTCACCCCTCCACTTT
cdr3_aa: CASSVAWNSNSPLHF
j_call: TRBJ1-6
d_call: -
v_call: TRBV9

cdr3_nt: TGTGCCAGCAGTGCGGGTCCGAACACTGAAGCTTTCTTT
cdr3_aa: CASSAGPNTEAFF
j_call: TRBJ1-1
d_call: -
v_call: TRBV6-1

cdr3_nt: TGCGCCAGCAGGACAGGGGCCGACACCGGGGAGCTGTTTTTT
cdr3_aa: CASRTGADTGELFF
j_call: TRBJ2-2
d_call: TRBD1
v_call: TRBV10-1

cdr3_nt: TGTGCCAGCAGTGATGGCAGGCAAAGCTCTGGAAACACCATATATTTT
cdr3_aa: CASSDGRQSSGNTIYF
j_call: TRBJ1-3
d_call: -
v_call: TRBV2

cdr3_nt: TGTGCCTGGAGTAGGGGGACTAGAGTAGGAGAGACCCAGTACTTC
cdr3_aa: CAWSRGTRVGETQYF
j_call: TRBJ2-5
d_call: TRBD2
v_call: TRBV30

cdr3_nt: TGTGCCAGCAGCTTTCAGGGAAGTAATGAAAAACTGTTTTTT
cdr3_aa: CASSFQGSNEKLFF
j_call: TRBJ1-4
d_call: -
v_call: TRBV7-2

cdr3_nt: TGTGCCAGCAGCCCCGGGTCGGCCGGGACTGGGAACACTGAAGCTTTCTTT
cdr3_aa: CASSPGSAGTGNTEAFF
j_call: TRBJ1-1
d_call: -
v_call: TRBV7-3

cdr3_nt: TGTGCCAGCAGCTTAGGTGGGACAGGGGAAGAAGCTTTCTTT
cdr3_aa: CASSLGGTGEEAFF
j_call: TRBJ1-1
d_call: TRBD1
v_call: TRBV13

cdr3_nt: TGTGCCTGGACCGACAGGGGCAACGAGCAGTACTTC
cdr3_aa: CAWTDRGNEQYF
j_call: TRBJ2-7
d_call: TRBD1
v_call: TRBV30

cdr3_nt: TGTGCCAGCAGCTTAAACAGGGGCTCTGGAAACACCATATATTTT
cdr3_aa: CASSLNRGSGNTIYF
j_call: TRBJ1-3
d_call: TRBD1
v_call: TRBV11-2

cdr3_nt: TGTGCCAGCTCACCACGTCCCGGTGCGGACACCGGGGAGCTGTTTTTT
cdr3_aa: CASSPRPGADTGELFF
j_call: TRBJ2-2
d_call: -
v_call: TRBV18

cdr3_nt: TGTGCCTGGAGCGCGCCCGGGACAGGGAAGGCACCCCTCCACTTT
cdr3_aa: CAWSAPGTGKAPLHF
j_call: TRBJ1-6
d_call: TRBD1
v_call: TRBV30

cdr3_nt: TGTGCCAGTAGTATTAGGGTAGACAGGGGGTCAGGACAGCCCCAGCATTTT
cdr3_aa: CASSIRVDRGSGQPQHF
j_call: TRBJ1-5
d_call: TRBD1
v_call: TRBV19

cdr3_nt: TGTGCCAGCTCACAGGACAGGGGGTTGAACACTGAAGCTTTCTTT
cdr3_aa: CASSQDRGLNTEAFF
j_call: TRBJ1-1
d_call: TRBD1
v_call: TRBV18

cdr3_nt: TGCAGCGTTGCCGCGGACAGGGTCGGCTACAATGAGCAGTTCTTC
cdr3_aa: CSVAADRVGYNEQFF
j_call: TRBJ2-1
d_call: TRBD1
v_call: TRBV29-1

cdr3_nt: TGCGCCAGCAGCCCATTTCGGGGACAGCCCGAAGCTTTCTTT
cdr3_aa: CASSPFRGQPEAFF
j_call: TRBJ1-1
d_call: TRBD1
v_call: TRBV5-1

cdr3_nt: TGTGCCAGCAGCTTGGGGGTGGGACAGGCTAATGAAAAACTGTTTTTT
cdr3_aa: CASSLGVGQANEKLFF
j_call: TRBJ1-4
d_call: TRBD1
v_call: TRBV5-4

cdr3_nt: TGTGCCAGCATGAGAGACAGGGGGTCCGGGGAGCTGTTTTTT
cdr3_aa: CASMRDRGSGELFF
j_call: TRBJ2-2
d_call: TRBD1
v_call: TRBV2

cdr3_nt: TGCAGTGAACAGACAGGCAATGGCTACACCTTC
cdr3_aa: CSEQTGNGYTF
j_call: TRBJ1-2
d_call: -
v_call: TRBV20-1

cdr3_nt: TGTGCCAGCACTTTGACTAGCGCAGAGACCCAGTACTTC
cdr3_aa: CASTLTSAETQYF
j_call: TRBJ2-5
d_call: TRBD2
v_call: TRBV6-6

cdr3_nt: TGTGCTAGTGGTTTGGTAGTCAGGGAGGGCACCGGGGAGCTGTTTTTT
cdr3_aa: CASGLVVREGTGELFF
j_call: TRBJ2-2
d_call: TRBD2
v_call: TRBV12-5

cdr3_nt: TGCGCCAGCACAAACCCGGGACTTCCCTACGAGCAGTACTTC
cdr3_aa: CASTNPGLPYEQYF
j_call: TRBJ2-7
d_call: -
v_call: TRBV10-2

cdr3_nt: TGTGCCAGCTCAGAGGGGACAGGGGAGGGGCAGCCCCAGCATTTT
cdr3_aa: CASSEGTGEGQPQHF
j_call: TRBJ1-5
d_call: TRBD1
v_call: TRBV18

cdr3_nt: TGTGCCAGCAGCTTACAACAGGGGGCAACCGGGGAGCTGTTTTTT
cdr3_aa: CASSLQQGATGELFF
j_call: TRBJ2-2
d_call: TRBD1
v_call: TRBV13

cdr3_nt: TGTGCCAGCAGACCAGGGGCTAGCGGGAGCCACGAGCAGTACTTC
cdr3_aa: CASRPGASGSHEQYF
j_call: TRBJ2-7
d_call: TRBD2
v_call: TRBV6-5

cdr3_nt: TGTGCCAGTAGTCTCCTACCTAGAGGATACGAGCAGTACTTC
cdr3_aa: CASSLLPRGYEQYF
j_call: TRBJ2-7
d_call: -
v_call: TRBV19

cdr3_nt: TGTGCCAGCAGGTCGACACGGTCCTCGGACGAGCAGTACTTC
cdr3_aa: CASRSTRSSDEQYF
j_call: TRBJ2-7
d_call: -
v_call: TRBV6-1

cdr3_nt: TGTGCCAGCAGCTTAACGGGGGGAAACACCGGGGAGCTGTTTTTT
cdr3_aa: CASSLTGGNTGELFF
j_call: TRBJ2-2
d_call: -
v_call: TRBV7-3

cdr3_nt: TGTGCCAGCAGTGAACGCGCCCCGAACACCGGGGAGCTGTTTTTT
cdr3_aa: CASSERAPNTGELFF
j_call: TRBJ2-2
d_call: -
v_call: TRBV6-1

cdr3_nt: TGTGCCAGCAGCTTAGGTATCTCTGGAAACACCATATATTTT
cdr3_aa: CASSLGISGNTIYF
j_call: TRBJ1-3
d_call: -
v_call: TRBV13

cdr3_nt: TGTGCCAGCAGCCTCCGGACAGGCGCCAGCAATCAGCCCCAGCATTTT
cdr3_aa: CASSLRTGASNQPQHF
j_call: TRBJ1-5
d_call: TRBD1
v_call: TRBV7-2

cdr3_nt: TGTGCCAGCAGTTGGCTGAATGGGGCCAACGTCCTGACTTTC
cdr3_aa: CASSWLNGANVLTF
j_call: TRBJ2-6
d_call: -
v_call: TRBV27

cdr3_nt: TGTGCCAGCAGCCGAAATAGCGGGTCATTCACAGATACGCAGTATTTT
cdr3_aa: CASSRNSGSFTDTQYF
j_call: TRBJ2-3
d_call: TRBD2
v_call: TRBV4-2

cdr3_nt: TGCGCCAGCAGCTGGGGCGGGGAGAACGCTGAAGCTTTCTTT
cdr3_aa: CASSWGGENAEAFF
j_call: TRBJ1-1
d_call: -
v_call: TRBV5-1

cdr3_nt: TGTGCCAGCAGCCCTAACCCCATCGCGCAGGCAACTAATGAAAAACTGTTTTTT
cdr3_aa: CASSPNPIAQATNEKLFF
j_call: TRBJ1-4
d_call: -
v_call: TRBV7-8

cdr3_nt: TGTGCCAGTAGTAGACTATCCTCCTACAATGAGCAGTTCTTC
cdr3_aa: CASSRLSSYNEQFF
j_call: TRBJ2-1
d_call: -
v_call: TRBV19

cdr3_nt: TGTGCCAGCACCAGACAGGGGGGAACCGGGGAGCTGTTTTTT
cdr3_aa: CASTRQGGTGELFF
j_call: TRBJ2-2
d_call: TRBD1
v_call: TRBV2

cdr3_nt: TGTGCCAGCAGTTCCGCCCAGGGGGCGCTTAACACTGAAGCTTTCTTT
cdr3_aa: CASSSAQGALNTEAFF
j_call: TRBJ1-1
d_call: TRBD1
v_call: TRBV27

cdr3_nt: TGTGCCAGCAGTCTGGGGGACAGGGGTCTGTTGGACACTGAAGCTTTCTTT
cdr3_aa: CASSLGDRGLLDTEAFF
j_call: TRBJ1-1
d_call: TRBD1
v_call: TRBV11-3

cdr3_nt: TGTGCCAGCCAAAGTTGGCGCGGTATGAACACTGAAGCTTTCTTT
cdr3_aa: CASQSWRGMNTEAFF
j_call: TRBJ1-1
d_call: -
v_call: TRBV2

cdr3_nt: TGTGCCAGCCGGACAGGGCGACCTGGGGCCAACGTCCTGACTTTC
cdr3_aa: CASRTGRPGANVLTF
j_call: TRBJ2-6
d_call: TRBD1
v_call: TRBV19

cdr3_nt: TGCGCCAGCAGCTTGTTCAGCTCCTACGAGCAGTACTTC
cdr3_aa: CASSLFSSYEQYF
j_call: TRBJ2-7
d_call: -
v_call: TRBV5-1